This T cell receptor beta chain was identified during a study of cytomegalovirus exposure and HLA in healthy donors. Study results and caveats: Productive rates of about 90% or about 30% were seen for most TCR beta V segments in an earlier analysis. A later analysis linked a missense DCLRE1C variant to TCR beta V- and J-gene trimming. Per published reports, the classifier diagnosed cytomegalovirus status with high specificity and sensitivity.

As regards this clone: Its antigen is not identified.

PCR primers comprised 60 Vbeta and 13 Jbeta primers. The method was immunoSEQ multiplex PCR; TCRdb's version includes in-frame clones alone and lacks a portion of them. This table has 100,000 to 150,000 clones, 73% appearing once. CDR3 length: 15 amino acids. The germline gives CDR1 SGHAT, CDR2 FQNNGV. V lost 1 base, J lost 1 base, and 10 bases lay in between. The sequenced material came from PBMCs. The V and J genes are TRBV11-2 and TRBJ1-1; no clear D gene. This clonotype was sampled from a man aged 55 to 70 in good health and CMV-seropositive. The CDR3: CASSLGGNGNTEAFF. CDR3 nucleotides: TGTGCCAGCAGCTTAGGAGGGAATGGGAACACTGAAGCTTTCTTT.